In this sample, the clone carrying this T cell receptor beta chain turned up a few times. Its specificity is not known. The cohort excluded patients with autoimmune disease history or systemic immunosuppression. The sample belongs to a study of OX40 agonist ivuxolimab in advanced cancers. The overall study: Enrolled patients in dose escalation had cancers that were hepatocellular carcinoma, melanoma, renal cell or head and neck cancer. People who had prior anti-PD-1, anti-PD-L1 or anti-CTLA-4 therapy could take part, and under 45% had some.

The CDR3 loop spans 15 amino acids. Germline CDR1 reads ENHRY; CDR2 reads SYGVKD. The ends lost 10 bases at V and 6 bases at J; junction bases unmatched: 17. Here immunoSEQ multiplex PCR was the method, and the copy in TCRdb shows in-frame clones only, minus some. The sample includes about 82,000 clones, approximately 85% seen only once; the top ten take about 2.3%. Study-level findings and limits: Expanded clones were, on average, more numerous in CD8+ T cells than in CD4+.

This sequence was found in an adult with an advanced solid tumor such as melanoma, head and neck, liver or kidney cancer. The V gene is TRBV10-3, the J gene TRBJ2-7; 8 bases are shared with TRBD1. The specimen was CD4+ or CD8+ T cells sorted from blood, collected in a trial of the OX40 agonist ivuxolimab. The CDR3 coding sequence is TGTGCCAGCGTAAAAACGGACAGGGTCGGGGGCGAGCAGTACTTC. Its translation: CASVKTDRVGGEQYF.